This T cell receptor beta chain emerged from a study of T-cell memory formation after mild COVID-19. Study-wide context: For the most part, TCR clusters were specific to one donor.

Constant-segment primers and 5'RACE yielded cDNA libraries for TCR alpha and TCR beta, each carrying sample barcodes and UMIs. From the 5' RACE reads, TCRdb called clonotypes with MiXCR, one entry per CDR3 protein. The table lists 470,000 or so distinct CDR3 sequences, roughly 23% of them singletons. Note on this clonotype: Its specificity is unknown.

The study's findings and limits: While clones contracting from day 15 to 85 were balanced between CD4 and CD8, later expanders leaned CD4+.

Sequenced input: PBMCs or a T cell subset sorted from them (not recorded which). The origin of this receptor is an adult woman who had mild COVID-19 (a few samples of this study predate the infection). Cell type and time point are not known.

For the CDR3, the DNA is TGTGCCAGTAGTATCACTAGGAAGCAGTTCTTC. Its protein is CASSITRKQFF. The chain is built from TRBV19 and TRBJ2-1; weak D call: TRBD2 (5 bases). V gave up 3 bases and J gave up 11 bases, with 8 bases separating them. Germline V gene lookup returns CDR1 LNHDA and CDR2 SQIVND (reference sequence). CDR3 length equals 11 residues.